A single sample is the source of the 24 T cell receptor beta chains below, sequenced in a study of T cells in Graves' hyperthyroidism and ophthalmopathy (dated by TCRdb to between 2018 and 2021). Libraries were made using multiplex PCR. The data were produced on an Illumina HiSeq 2000. TCR beta CDR3 regions were amplified from RNA transcripts. The TCR CDR3 was subjected to a first round of RT-PCR using the HTBI primer set and the Qiagen OneStep RT-PCR kit. TCRdb reworked the public reads: Q25 trimming with fastp, MiXCR clone assembly, productive beta chains retained. Each entry is one CDR3 protein sequence, shown with its most common DNA and genes. For this sample the table gives about 420,000 distinct CDR3 sequences, of which approximately 15% were detected only once. 7.5% to 8% of the sample comes from the top ten. Sequencing was performed on blood. These receptors all come from a woman under 30 with Graves' hyperthyroidism.

The J gene is TRBJ2-2, the V gene TRBV5-1; TRBD2 might be the D (5 bases). The V gene's germline CDR1 is SGHRS and CDR2 YFSETQ. The CDR3 sequence is 14 residues long. V gave up 3 bases and J gave up 5 bases, with 11 bases separating them. The CDR3 nucleotides read TGCGCCAGCAGCTATTGGACGGGGACCGGGGAGCTGTTTTTT. This codes for CASSYWTGTGELFF.

A few counts support this clonotype. This rearrangement joins TRBV5-1 to TRBJ1-4; possibly TRBD1 for D (5 bases). Germline V gives CDR1 SGHRS, CDR2 YFSETQ. With 4 bases removed from V and 6 bases from J, the gap between germline ends came to 19 bases. CDR3 length: 16 amino acids. CDR3 residues: CASSPGDSGPYEKLFF. As DNA, the CDR3 is TGCGCCAGCAGCCCGGGGGACTCCGGGCCGTATGAAAAACTGTTTTTT. Variable domain in full (rest from reference TRBV5-1 and TRBJ1-4): KAGVTQTPRYLIKTRGQQVTLSCSPISGHRSVSWYQQTPGQGLQFLFEYFSETQRNKGNFPGRFSGRQFSNSRSEMNVSTLELGDSALYLCASSPGDSGPYEKLFFGSGTQLSVL.

This clonotype was picked up many times. CDR3 sequence (DNA): TGTGCCAGCAGCTTAGAGGCGGGAGTGTGGACAGATACGCAGTATTTT. This gives the protein CASSLEAGVWTDTQYF. V gene TRBV7-9 combines with J gene TRBJ2-3; 7 bases align to TRBD2. The CDR3 is made up of 16 amino acids. V gave up 1 base and J gave up 3 bases; unmatched junction bases: 7. Germline loops: CDR1 SEHNR, CDR2 FQNEAQ (reference sequence).

This clonotype has a count of ten or more. This chain links TRBV12-3 or TRBV12-4 with TRBJ2-1; a possible D gene is TRBD2 (6 bases). This CDR3 spans 13 amino acids. Trimming stripped 6 bases from V and 7 bases from J, with 13 bases between. The CDR3 here is CASSPTGLNEQFF. For the CDR3, the DNA is TGTGCCAGCAGCCCGACTGGACTAAATGAGCAGTTCTTC.

This clonotype was observed at least ten times. V gene TRBV11-2 combines with J gene TRBJ2-5; D remains ambiguous. Trimming took 0 bases from V and 6 from J, leaving 5 bases between them. CDR3 length: 12 amino acids. Germline V lookup: CDR1 SGHAT, CDR2 FQNNGV. CDR3 nucleotide sequence: TGTGCCAGCAGCTTAGAGGGGAAGACCCAGTACTTC. Translated: CASSLEGKTQYF.

This clonotype has a count of ten or more. V usage is TRBV9 and J usage is TRBJ2-1; 12 bases are a match to TRBD2. This CDR3 region has 17 residues. J gave up 6 bases and V 0 bases, and 7 bases lay outside the gene matches. Germline V gene data show CDR1 as SGDLS and CDR2 as YYNGEE. This chain's CDR3 is CASSVATWTSGVNEQFF. CDR3 bases: TGTGCCAGCAGCGTAGCTACGTGGACTAGCGGGGTCAATGAGCAGTTCTTC.

This clonotype was detected many times. The CDR3 sequence: CASSIGQGNIADTQYF. In DNA form, the CDR3 reads TGCGCCAGCAGCATCGGACAGGGCAATATAGCAGATACGCAGTATTTT. This chain links TRBV5-1 with TRBJ2-3, with 8 nucleotides matching TRBD1. The V and J ends lost 4 bases and 4 bases, in that order; junction bases with no gene match: 11. Germline V gene lookup returns CDR1 SGHRS and CDR2 YFSETQ. The CDR3 consists of 16 residues.

Ten or more counts support this clonotype. The V and J genes are TRBV10-3 and TRBJ2-1; 8 bases line up with TRBD2. The J segment lost 0 bases and the V segment lost 0 bases, leaving 7 bases of the junction unmatched. Germline CDR1 is ENHRY and CDR2 is SYGVKD. The CDR3 loop spans 18 amino acids. The DNA for the CDR3 is TGTGCCATCAGTGAGTCGCGGGGGGTCGGAAGCTCCTACAATGAGCAGTTCTTC. Amino acids: CAISESRGVGSSYNEQFF.

The rearrangement uses TRBV30 and TRBJ2-5; possibly TRBD1 for D (7 bases). The CDR3 contains 13 residues. The V gene's germline CDR1 is GTSNPN and CDR2 SVGIG (reference sequence). V lost 4 bases, J lost 4 bases, and 13 bases lay in between. CDR3 loop: CAWTGGGAETQYF. In DNA, the CDR3 is TGTGCCTGGACAGGGGGAGGTGCAGAGACCCAGTACTTC.

In this sample, this clonotype turned up many times. The rearrangement links TRBV7-8 to TRBJ1-5; D perhaps matches TRBD1 (5 bases). Germline loops: CDR1 SGHVS, CDR2 FQNEAQ. The CDR3 covers 16 residues. V lost 0 bases to trimming and J lost 0 bases, with 9 bases between them. CDR3 loop: CASSLARTLSNQPQHF. The CDR3 coding sequence is TGTGCCAGCAGCTTAGCGCGGACACTTAGCAATCAGCCCCAGCATTTT.

This clonotype was seen repeatedly, ten times or more. V and J are TRBV5-6 and TRBJ2-7; the match to TRBD1 covers 10 bases. V dropped 4 bases and J dropped 2; count of bases not matched to a gene: 9. Germline V lookup: CDR1 SGHDT, CDR2 YYEEEE. The CDR3 covers 16 residues. CDR3 nucleotide sequence: TGTGCCAGCAGCATGCGGACAGGGGGAAAACCCTACGAGCAGTACTTC. Protein sequence: CASSMRTGGKPYEQYF.

As regards this clonotype: A junction end diverges from the germline sequence, so it may reflect a read error. V is TRBV5-4 and J is TRBJ2-1; 11 nucleotides agree with TRBD2. From germline, CDR1 is SGHNT and CDR2 YYREEE (reference sequence). CDR3 size: 16 residues. CDR3 protein: CTSSPRGSGRENEQFF. CDR3 in DNA: TGTACCAGCAGCCCCCGAGGTAGCGGGAGGGAAAATGAGCAGTTCTTC.

In its sample, this clonotype was seen many times. The chain recombines TRBV18 with TRBJ1-5; D is ambiguous. The CDR3 totals 15 residues. CDR1 KGHSH and CDR2 LQKENI come from the germline V gene. Trimming pared 3 bases from V and 5 bases from J, leaving 14 bases between. The CDR3 sequence: CASSPRGSRDQPQHF. The CDR3 nucleotides are TGTGCCAGCTCACCGCGAGGGTCTAGGGATCAGCCCCAGCATTTT. Supplemented by reference TRBV18 and TRBJ1-5, the full variable domain reads NAGVMQNPRHLVRRRGQEARLRCSPMKGHSHVYWYRQLPEEGLKFMVYLQKENIIDESGMPKERFSAEFPKEGPSILRIQQVVRGDSAAYFCASSPRGSRDQPQHFGDGTRLSIL.

V gene TRBV7-2 combines with J gene TRBJ2-5; D not resolved. This CDR3 comprises 13 residues. Germline loops: CDR1 SGHTA, CDR2 FQGNSA. Between the trimmed V and J ends, which lost 5 bases and 7 bases, there was a span of 14 bases. As DNA, the CDR3 is TGTGCCAGCAGCCAACATAGTCAGTTGACCCAGTACTTC. This encodes CASSQHSQLTQYF.

This clonotype was recorded many times. This rearrangement joins TRBV29-1 to TRBJ2-7; D gene ambiguous. The germline V and J ends were trimmed by 6 bases and 1 base, with 10 bases remaining between them. This CDR3 has 12 residues. The V gene's germline CDR1 is SQVTM and CDR2 ANQGSEA. CDR3 coding DNA: TGCAGCGTCCGTGAACTATCCTACGAGCAGTACTTC. Translated, it gives CSVRELSYEQYF.

The chain combines TRBV27 with TRBJ1-2; a possible D gene is TRBD1 (6 bases). The CDR3 covers 15 residues. V was trimmed by 3 bases and J by 0 bases, leaving 11 bases between them. Germline V gene sequence: CDR1 MNHEY, CDR2 SMNVEV (reference sequence). Here the CDR3 reads CASSFVGQPNYGYTF. The CDR3 coding sequence is TGTGCCAGCAGTTTTGTAGGACAGCCTAACTATGGCTACACCTTC.

This clonotype was found many times. The gene calls are TRBV28 and TRBJ1-2; TRBD1 agrees at 7 bases. The CDR3 consists of 14 residues. Germline V gives CDR1 MDHEN, CDR2 SYDVKM. The trim removed 6 bases at V and 3 bases at J, leaving 7 bases unmatched. In nucleotides, the CDR3 is TGTGCCAGCAGCAACAGGGGAAGAGACTATGGCTACACCTTC. It codes for CASSNRGRDYGYTF.

This clonotype was recorded at least ten times. The V call is TRBV11-2, the J call TRBJ2-1, with TRBD2 identical over 8 bases. CDR1 is SGHAT and CDR2 is FQNNGV in the germline V gene. The CDR3 has 18 residues. J lost 0 bases, V lost 1 base, and 8 bases had no gene match. The CDR3: CASSLVPSGGGSYNEQFF. CDR3 coding DNA: TGTGCCAGCAGCTTAGTTCCCTCGGGGGGGGGCTCCTACAATGAGCAGTTCTTC.

In its sample, this clonotype was seen many times. The chain employs TRBV6-1 and TRBJ1-1; 7 bases match TRBD1. Germline V lookup: CDR1 MNHNS, CDR2 SASEGT. V was pared by 5 bases and J by 0 bases, with 21 bases of the junction left unmatched. CDR3 size: 20 residues. CDR3 loop: CASSRPSPLNKTGLNTEAFF. CDR3 nucleotides: TGTGCCAGCAGTCGCCCATCCCCTTTAAATAAGACAGGGTTGAACACTGAAGCTTTCTTT.

In regard to this clonotype: Being one base from a much bigger clone, this may be a read error. The chain links TRBV6-6 to TRBJ2-7, with a possible D match to TRBD2 (7 bases). The V gene's germline CDR1 is MNHNY and CDR2 SVGAGI (reference sequence). The CDR3 extends over 13 amino acids. Trimming shortened V by 0 bases and J by 6 bases, and 9 bases separated the two germline ends. This CDR3 reads CASSYSGGREQYF. The CDR3 bases are TGTGCCAGCAGTTACTCGGGGGGGCGCGAGCAGTACTTC.

This clonotype was seen many times. The chain has TRBV7-3 and TRBJ2-2; TRBD1 aligns across 7 bases. V lost 4 bases and J lost 5; bases outside the gene matches: 4. Germline V gene lookup returns CDR1 SGHTA and CDR2 FQGTGA. The CDR3 consists of 14 residues. The CDR3 nucleotides are TGTGCCAGCAGCTCGGGGACAGTTACCGGGGAGCTGTTTTTT. Its protein product is CASSSGTVTGELFF. The full variable domain, completed using reference TRBV7-3 and TRBJ2-2, is GAGVSQTPSNKVTEKGKYVELRCDPISGHTALYWYRQSLGQGPEFLIYFQGTGAADDSGLPNDRFFAVRPEGSVSTLKIQRTERGDSAVYLCASSSGTVTGELFFGEGSRLTVL.

In its sample, this clonotype was seen many times. This rearrangement joins TRBV12-5 to TRBJ1-1, with 9 bases lining up with TRBD1. V dropped 6 bases and J dropped 1; count of bases not matched to a gene: 6. The germline V gene encodes CDR1 LGHNT and CDR2 FRNRAP. There are 15 residues in the CDR3. The chain's CDR3 is CASGTSTGGNTEAFF. The CDR3 nucleotides read TGTGCTAGTGGCACTTCGACAGGGGGGAACACTGAAGCTTTCTTT.

This sequence joins TRBV15 and TRBJ1-6; D might be TRBD1 (5 bases). The germline V gene has CDR1 LNHNV and CDR2 YYDKDF (reference sequence). V was trimmed by 0 bases and J by 6 bases, leaving 9 bases between them. This CDR3 spans 15 amino acids. The CDR3 DNA is TGTGCCACCAGCAGAGATCGGACACGTAATTCACCCCTCCACTTT. It yields the protein CATSRDRTRNSPLHF. Supplemented by reference TRBV15 and TRBJ1-6, the full variable domain reads DAMVIQNPRYQVTQFGKPVTLSCSQTLNHNVMYWYQQKSSQAPKLLFHYYDKDFNNEADTPDNFQSRRPNTSFCFLDIRSPGLGDTAMYLCATSRDRTRNSPLHFGNGTRLTVT.

This clonotype was counted ten times or more. The chain links TRBV5-5 to TRBJ1-5; TRBD1 matches at 7 bases. Germline-derived CDR1 and CDR2 are SGHKS and YYEKEE (reference sequence). V shed 4 bases and J 1 base; nucleotides not matched to a gene: 5. The CDR3 runs to 15 residues. CDR3 DNA: TGTGCCAGCAGCCCGACAGGGATAAGCAATCAGCCCCAGCATTTT. This codes for CASSPTGISNQPQHF.